The 6 T cell receptor beta chains reported below all come from one sample, sequenced in a study of blood T cell repertoires in COVID-19. Some clones are missing from TCRdb's copy, which holds only in-frame ones; the method was immunoSEQ multiplex PCR. The sample records a few hundred thousand clones, around 86% being singletons. Specimen: peripheral blood. The source of these receptors is a man aged 50 or older with active or convalescent COVID-19.

The chain couples TRBV2 to TRBJ1-1; 10 bases match TRBD1. Trimming took 4 bases from V and 1 from J; bases not matched to a gene: 3. This CDR3 contains 15 residues. Germline loops: CDR1 SNHLY, CDR2 FYNNEI. Here the CDR3 DNA reads TGTGCCAGCAGTGGGGACAGGGGTTGGAACACTGAAGCTTTCTTT. Residues: CASSGDRGWNTEAFF.

This clone was counted once. This chain uses TRBV15 with TRBJ1-4, with D uncertain. The V and J ends lost 2 bases and 2 bases respectively, with 9 bases between them. The CDR3 spans 15 residues. Germline CDR1 is LNHNV and CDR2 is YYDKDF (reference sequence). The CDR3 region has the DNA TGTGCCACCAGCAGATCCGCGACTACTAATGAAAAACTGTTTTTT. Translating gives CATSRSATTNEKLFF. Using reference TRBV15 and TRBJ1-4 for the parts outside the CDR3, the full variable domain is DAMVIQNPRYQVTQFGKPVTLSCSQTLNHNVMYWYQQKSSQAPKLLFHYYDKDFNNEADTPDNFQSRRPNTSFCFLDIRSPGLGDTAMYLCATSRSATTNEKLFFGSGTQLSVL.

V usage is TRBV27 and J usage is TRBJ1-6; TRBD1 agrees at 11 bases. Germline CDR1 and CDR2: MNHEY and SMNVEV (reference sequence). This CDR3 has 15 residues. V dropped 4 bases and J dropped 8; count of bases not matched to a gene: 4. The CDR3 region is CASSSGQGAYSPLHF. The CDR3 coding sequence is TGTGCCAGCAGTTCCGGACAGGGGGCTTATTCACCCCTCCACTTT.

The chain couples TRBV5-1 to TRBJ2-7; TRBD2 matches 7 bases. J lost 4 bases, V lost 2 bases, and 18 bases had no gene match. The germline V gene has CDR1 SGHRS and CDR2 YFSETQ. This CDR3 has 18 residues. Here the CDR3 reads CASSFGVYGGLILYEQYF. The CDR3 region has the DNA TGCGCCAGCAGCTTTGGGGTCTACGGGGGGTTAATTCTGTACGAGCAGTACTTC.

The sample holds one count of this clone. The rearrangement joins TRBV5-1 to TRBJ2-2; no clear D. The CDR3 extends over 14 amino acids. V dropped 0 bases and J dropped 4 bases, with 7 bases sitting between them. Per germline, CDR1 SGHRS and CDR2 YFSETQ. CDR3 DNA: TGCGCCAGCAGCTTGGCGTCTCCCACCGGGGAGCTGTTTTTT. Translated, it gives CASSLASPTGELFF.

The rearrangement links TRBV11-1 to TRBJ2-6; D remains unclear. The length of the CDR3 is 13 residues. V gave up 5 bases and J gave up 4 bases, with 6 bases separating them. In germline, CDR1 is SGHAT, CDR2 FQDESV (reference sequence). The CDR3, as DNA: TGTGCCAGCAGCCTCCCGGGGGCCAACGTCCTGACTTTC. Translation: CASSLPGANVLTF.